A selection of T cell receptor beta chains follows, all from one sample in a study of blood T cell repertoires in COVID-19. Data came from immunoSEQ multiplex PCR; TCRdb stores just in-frame clones and leaves some out. Of 180,000 or so clones listed, approximately 87% are singletons. The sequencing input was peripheral blood. The receptors here all came from a man aged 18 to 35 with active or convalescent COVID-19. Each CDR3 is given with its conserved first and last residue.

j_gene,len,v_gene,CDR3aa
TRBJ2-7,17,TRBV9,CASSVGAGTSGTYEQYF
TRBJ1-3,14,TRBV29-1,CSCIRPGGGNTIYF
TRBJ1-2,14,TRBV28,CASRQGQRYYGYTF
TRBJ1-4,15,TRBV19,CASSMIHARDEKLFF
TRBJ1-1,14,TRBV13,CASSSRDRGAEAFF
TRBJ1-4,16,TRBV24-1,CATSKLWGRVNEKLFF
TRBJ2-7,17,TRBV28,CASSLRLDRTSSYEQYF
TRBJ1-5,17,TRBV7-2,CASSPEDRGGSNQPQHF
TRBJ2-1,15,TRBV9,CASSLGTSGANEQFF
TRBJ1-1,13,TRBV6-6,CASSSTGSTEAFF
TRBJ1-1,13,TRBV5-1,CASRLDLEGKAFF
TRBJ1-6,15,TRBV18,CASSPPTGEHSPLHF
TRBJ1-5,15,TRBV10-3,CAISVGDSSNQPQHF
TRBJ1-2,16,TRBV24-1,CATSDTRGGTVNGYTF
TRBJ2-1,15,TRBV27,CASTLGPSSYNEQFF
TRBJ2-1,16,TRBV28,CASRLSGRWTYNEQFF
TRBJ2-7,15,TRBV9,CASSVDQGTLREQYF
TRBJ1-1,12,TRBV2,CASRGEDTEAFF
TRBJ1-1,16,TRBV6-5,CASSYAGTGGNTEAFF
TRBJ1-2,15,TRBV15,CATSKTGTHGSGYTF
TRBJ2-1,16,TRBV4-1,CASSQELAGGYNEQFF
TRBJ2-7,16,TRBV7-8,CASRNEAGRSSYEQYF
TRBJ2-4,15,TRBV6-4,CASSESSGGQNIQYF
TRBJ2-1,14,TRBV9,CASSPRGTYNEQFF
TRBJ1-2,12,TRBV29-1,CSARQGYYGYTF
TRBJ2-2,14,TRBV2,CASNLAGNTGELFF
TRBJ1-2,14,TRBV7-2,CASSPSQGVTGYTF
TRBJ1-3,14,TRBV5-1,CASSLGTAGNTIYF
TRBJ2-2,12,TRBV7-9,CASSLSTGELFF
TRBJ1-1,13,TRBV11-2,CASSLAGRTEAFF
TRBJ2-5,17,TRBV19,CASKVGTGGQIGETQYF
TRBJ2-1,16,TRBV14,CASMSRGGSSYNEQFF
TRBJ1-6,15,TRBV7-9,CASNTGQGMVSPLHF
TRBJ2-1,14,TRBV19,CASSMRPSGGVEFF
TRBJ2-7,12,TRBV30,CAWNQGANEQYF
TRBJ2-3,15,TRBV5-4,CASSLGPVAKDTQYF
TRBJ2-1,16,TRBV11-3,CASSPWRSVSYNEQFF
TRBJ2-7,12,TRBV27,CASGGSSYEQYF
TRBJ2-3,16,TRBV6-5,CASSYSFSGDTDTQYF
TRBJ2-5,16,TRBV2,CASSGVYEGRQETQYF
TRBJ2-3,14,TRBV5-3,CARSSAGSTDTQYF
TRBJ2-2,16,TRBV6-5,CASSYSRGEGTGELFF
TRBJ1-2,14,TRBV19,CASSEGQGDGGYTF
TRBJ1-1,16,TRBV6-6,CASSYSKEMMNTEAFF
TRBJ1-3,16,TRBV4-2,CASSQEVVATGNTIYF
TRBJ2-5,14,TRBV4-1,CASSQDPPGETQYF
TRBJ2-5,14,TRBV7-6,CASSLPTNQETQYF